This T cell receptor (beta chain) is from a study of T cell responses to AZD1222 COVID-19 vaccine. Whole-study findings and limits: Dominant at 160-218 and 743-854, vaccine-associated CD4 TCRs also spanned spike. There were repertoire samples only from the period after the peak T cell response. Clonal diversity was possibly underestimated; the donors were predominantly white British and more often female. Only a handful of AZD1222 recipients tested seropositive at baseline.

Germline V lookup: CDR1 SGHDT, CDR2 YYEEEE. The CDR3 has 19 residues. V lost 5 bases and J lost 2; bases outside the gene matches: 9. Concerning this clone: Its antigen is as yet unknown.

Libraries were prepared by immunoSEQ multiplex PCR; TCRdb keeps only in-frame clonotypes and omits some of them. The table includes about 92,000 clones, roughly 87% detected once. Sequences were derived from peripheral blood, sampled on day 0 of AZD1222 vaccination. The TCR sequence derives from an adult in good health. The rearrangement links TRBV5-6 to TRBJ2-2; TRBD2 matches at 16 bases. The CDR3 nucleotides read TGTGCCAGCAGTTCTCTGGGACTAGCGGGAGGGCCAAACACCGGGGAGCTGTTTTTT. This translates into CASSSLGLAGGPNTGELFF. The whole variable domain, remainder taken from reference TRBV5-6 and TRBJ2-2, is DAGVTQSPTHLIKTRGQQVTLRCSPKSGHDTVSWYQQALGQGPQFIFQYYEEEERQRGNFPDRFSGHQFPNYSSELNVNALLLGDSALYLCASSSLGLAGGPNTGELFFGEGSRLTVL.